This T cell receptor beta chain derives from a study of control samples from healthy donors and cancer patients. Germline lookup yields CDR1 MGHRA and CDR2 YSYEKL. V lost 0 bases and J lost 7, with 12 bases in between. The CDR3 has 15 residues. Sequenced by immunoSEQ multiplex PCR; TCRdb stores in-frame clones only, minus some. This table has roughly 130,000 clones, approximately 90% appearing once. The sequence was collected from a man younger than 30 in good health. Input material: blood. This chain connects TRBV4-1 to TRBJ2-2; a weak D match, TRBD2 (6 bases). CDR3 coding DNA: TGCGCCAGCAGCCAAGATGGAGGGACGGGCGGGGAGCTGTTTTTT. Translated, it gives CASSQDGGTGGELFF.